The 19 T cell receptor beta chains given below trace back to one sample, sequenced in a study of CD8 T cells in ankylosing spondylitis. TCRdb analysed the 5' RACE reads with MiXCR anew, one entry per CDR3 protein. The sample lists approximately 130,000 distinct CDR3 sequences; roughly a tenth were seen once. Sample: blood, either unsorted or a sorted T cell fraction (not recorded which). The receptor set was obtained from a male donor with ankylosing spondylitis or in good health (not recorded which).

V usage is TRBV3-1 and J usage is TRBJ2-7; tentatively, D is TRBD1 or TRBD2 (5 bases each). This CDR3 is built from 15 residues. Germline V lookup: CDR1 LGHDT, CDR2 YNNKEL (reference sequence). Trimming took off 0 bases at V and 0 bases at J, with 9 bases between the two ends. The CDR3 spells CASSQDGTTSYEQYF. CDR3 nucleotide sequence: TGTGCCAGCAGCCAAGATGGGACCACCTCCTACGAGCAGTACTTC.

This clonotype was seen repeatedly, ten times or more. The chain has TRBV7-2 and TRBJ1-2, with TRBD1 identical over 8 bases. This CDR3 contains 15 residues. Trimming removed 5 bases from V and 0 bases from J; junction bases left unmatched: 5. Germline CDR1 reads SGHTA; CDR2 reads FQGNSA. CDR3 amino acids: CASSLPGQANYGYTF. In DNA form, the CDR3 reads TGTGCCAGCAGCCTTCCGGGACAGGCTAACTATGGCTACACCTTC.

The rearrangement links TRBV6-2 or TRBV6-3 to TRBJ2-1; 12 nucleotides agree with TRBD2. Germline trimming cut 8 bases from V and 8 bases from J; bases unmatched to any gene: 7. There are 14 residues in the CDR3. The germline gives CDR1 MNHEY, CDR2 SVGEGT. As DNA, the CDR3 is TGTGCCAGCCTTATGACTAGCGGGAGCTATGAGCAGTTCTTC. The encoded protein is CASLMTSGSYEQFF.

The chain's CDR3 is CASRRTSGRSRETQYF. In DNA form, the CDR3 reads TGTGCCAGCAGACGGACTAGCGGGAGGTCCAGGGAGACCCAGTACTTC. V gene TRBV2 combines with J gene TRBJ2-5; 14 nucleotides line up with TRBD2. This CDR3 has 16 residues. V gave up 6 bases and J gave up 5 bases; unmatched junction bases: 8. Germline V gene sequence: CDR1 SNHLY, CDR2 FYNNEI.

This clonotype has ten or more counts. This chain links TRBV7-2 with TRBJ2-7, with 13 bases matching TRBD2. The germline V gene encodes CDR1 SGHTA and CDR2 FQGNSA. The CDR3 has 16 residues. The junction had 4 bases not matched to a gene; V was cut back by 1 base and J by 4 bases. In DNA form, the CDR3 reads TGTGCCAGCAGCTTAGAAGGGACTAGCGGGATATACGAGCAGTACTTC. It specifies CASSLEGTSGIYEQYF.

There are many counts of this clonotype. The gene calls are TRBV9 and TRBJ1-2; unclear D gene. The germline V gene has CDR1 SGDLS and CDR2 YYNGEE. This CDR3 spans 14 amino acids. V was shortened by 0 bases and J by 3 bases, with 9 bases between the two germline ends. The CDR3 region has the DNA TGTGCCAGCAGCGTAGTCCCGGGGTACTATGGCTACACCTTC. Amino acid sequence: CASSVVPGYYGYTF.

In nucleotides, the CDR3 is TGTGCCAGCAGCCAAAAGATTGGACAGGGAAGAGAAAAACTGTTTTTT. Its protein is CASSQKIGQGREKLFF. V gene TRBV14 combines with J gene TRBJ1-4, with 8 bases fitting TRBD1. V shed 2 bases and J 8 bases; nucleotides not matched to a gene: 10. The CDR3 runs to 16 residues. Germline assignment: CDR1 SGHDN and CDR2 FVKESK.

This clonotype was observed a few times. V usage is TRBV6-2 or TRBV6-3 and J usage is TRBJ2-6; 10 bases agree with TRBD1. CDR1 is MNHEY, CDR2 SVGEGT, per germline. The CDR3 spans 17 residues. The junction had 9 bases not matched to a gene; V was cut back by 6 bases and J by 4 bases. The CDR3 protein is CASSRETGGAGANVLTF. CDR3 DNA: TGTGCCAGCAGCAGAGAGACAGGGGGCGCCGGGGCCAACGTCCTGACTTTC.

This clonotype was seen at least ten times. The chain combines TRBV29-1 with TRBJ2-2; D is unclear. The CDR3 consists of 11 residues. The germline CDR1 and CDR2 sequences are SQVTM and ANQGSEA. Trimming removed 7 bases at V and 6 bases at J, with 9 bases between. CDR3 bases: TGCAGCGGCATTGGCGCCGGGGAGCTGTTTTTT. It is translated as CSGIGAGELFF.

This clonotype was recorded at least ten times. The rearrangement uses TRBV7-2 and TRBJ2-1, with 8 bases that match TRBD2. V shed 4 bases, J shed 9 bases, and the junction held 5 bases outside the gene matches. CDR1 SGHTA and CDR2 FQGNSA come from the germline V gene. The CDR3 runs to 13 residues. The CDR3 nucleotides read TGTGCCAGCAGCTCCCAGCGGGAGAGTGAGCAGTTCTTC. Amino acid sequence: CASSSQRESEQFF.

In this sample, this clonotype turned up a few times. The chain carries TRBV15 and TRBJ2-1, with 11 bases matching TRBD2. Germline CDR1 reads LNHNV; CDR2 reads YYDKDF (reference sequence). J was trimmed by 9 bases and V by 2 bases; bases with no gene match: 6. The CDR3 totals 15 residues. The CDR3 coding sequence is TGTGCCACCAGCAGAAGGACTAGCGGGTTTCCTGAGCAGTTCTTC. Its protein is CATSRRTSGFPEQFF.

This CDR3 is CASSQPGLSEETQYF. The CDR3 DNA sequence: TGTGCCAGCAGCCAACCAGGACTATCGGAAGAGACCCAGTACTTC. The chain has TRBV4-2 and TRBJ2-5, with D possibly being TRBD2 (6 bases). V was pared by 2 bases and J by 3 bases, with 13 bases between. Germline CDR1 LGHNA, CDR2 YNFKEQ. This CDR3 is 15 amino acids long.

This clonotype was picked up many times. In DNA form, the CDR3 reads TGCGCCAGCAGCAAGACAGCCCTGAACACTGAAGCTTTCTTT. It yields the protein CASSKTALNTEAFF. This chain connects TRBV5-1 to TRBJ1-1; possibly TRBD1 for D (5 bases). Trimming stripped 4 bases from V and 0 bases from J, with 10 bases between. Germline V lookup: CDR1 SGHRS, CDR2 YFSETQ. This CDR3 has 14 residues.

This clonotype was counted once. This sequence may be a read error, since a much larger clone differs from it by one base. This chain uses TRBV3-1 with TRBJ2-5; 8 nucleotides agree with TRBD1. Losses at the gene ends were 8 bases for V and 5 bases for J; bases not matched to a gene: 13. CDR1 and CDR2 from the germline V gene are LGHDT and YNNKEL (reference sequence). The CDR3 extends over 15 amino acids. CDR3 DNA: TGTGCCAGCTGGGACTCAGGGGGCTCGTGGGAGACCCAGTACTTC. Protein: CASWDSGGSWETQYF.

This clonotype was counted ten times or more. V usage is TRBV5-1 and J usage is TRBJ2-7; D might be TRBD1 (6 bases). CDR1 SGHRS and CDR2 YFSETQ come from the germline V gene. The length of the CDR3 is 13 residues. The V end was cut by 3 bases, the J end by 2 bases, with 9 bases between. For the CDR3, the DNA is TGCGCCAGCAGCTCAGGGGCCCCCTACGAGCAGTACTTC. Translated, it gives CASSSGAPYEQYF. The full variable domain, with the rest looked up from reference TRBV5-1 and TRBJ2-7, is KAGVTQTPRYLIKTRGQQVTLSCSPISGHRSVSWYQQTPGQGLQFLFEYFSETQRNKGNFPGRFSGRQFSNSRSEMNVSTLELGDSALYLCASSSGAPYEQYFGPGTRLTVT.

This clonotype has a count of ten or more. The rearrangement links TRBV19 to TRBJ1-4; maybe TRBD1 (5 bases). The CDR3 is made up of 13 amino acids. Germline V gives CDR1 LNHDA, CDR2 SQIVND (reference sequence). Trimming removed 9 bases from V and 6 bases from J, with 14 bases in between. CDR3 nucleotides: TGTGCCAGCCAGCCGGGACGGCATGAAAAACTGTTTTTT. This codes for CASQPGRHEKLFF.

This clonotype came up a few times. V usage is TRBV20-1 and J usage is TRBJ2-1, with 9 bases identical to TRBD2. The junction had 3 bases not matched to a gene; V was cut back by 0 bases and J by 3 bases. Germline values: CDR1 DFQATT, CDR2 SNEGSKA (reference sequence). The CDR3 runs to 15 residues. CDR3: CSARDLAGVYNEQFF. DNA for the CDR3: TGCAGTGCTAGAGATTTAGCGGGGGTCTACAATGAGCAGTTCTTC.

Note on this clonotype: Mismatch with germline at one junction end may stem from a read error. This chain connects TRBV20-1 to TRBJ1-6; D may be TRBD1 (5 bases). The CDR3 consists of 16 residues. Looked up from germline, CDR1 is DFQATT and CDR2 is SNEGSKA (reference sequence). CDR3 sequence reads: CSSRDLRGMDNSPLHF. The CDR3 nucleotides are TGCAGTTCTAGAGATTTAAGGGGAATGGATAATTCACCCCTCCACTTT.

This clonotype appeared many times. The gene calls are TRBV7-2 and TRBJ1-2; D ambiguous. This CDR3 has 12 amino acids. The V and J ends lost 5 bases and 7 bases respectively, with 11 bases between them. CDR1 and CDR2 from the germline V gene are SGHTA and FQGNSA. CDR3 in amino acids: CASSPPPSGYTF. CDR3 in DNA: TGTGCCAGCAGCCCCCCACCTTCTGGCTACACCTTC.